Described below is a single T cell receptor (beta chain) sequence and its context. Trimming stripped 0 bases from V and 3 bases from J, with 9 bases between. Germline lookup yields CDR1 MNHEY and CDR2 SVGAGI. The CDR3 length is 14 residues. All enrollees were about 18 to 89 years old and from about 25 US areas. Original data processing: For nucleated cells, counts were estimated from reference gene primer amplification. The data were produced by immunoSEQ multiplex PCR, yet TCRdb's version contains in-frame clones alone and is incomplete. The D gene and trimming were derived from the DNA, and the V and J assignments and clone size from that table. Here the sample spans about 210,000 clones, about 91% being singletons. The data originate from a study of blood T cell repertoires in COVID-19.

The V and J genes are TRBV6-5 and TRBJ2-7; possibly TRBD1 for D (5 bases). This clonotype was obtained from a man between 18 and 35 years old with acute COVID-19. The specimen was PBMCs or T cells enriched from blood (not recorded which). The CDR3 DNA reads as TGTGCCAGCAGTTACTCGAGCAGGGACTACGAGCAGTACTTC. Translation: CASSYSSRDYEQYF.